Listed below are T cell receptor beta chains from one sample, sequenced in a study of blood T cell repertoires in COVID-19. Some clones are missing from TCRdb's copy, which holds only in-frame ones; the method was immunoSEQ multiplex PCR. The sample shows 87,000 or so clones, about 85% of them seen only once. Sequencing input: peripheral blood. These receptors came from a woman aged 45-60 years with active or convalescent COVID-19. CDR3s include the opening cysteine and the closing phenylalanine or tryptophan. A D gene is named only where the DNA matches it firmly. A clone size is listed for some rows: how often the clone was seen (once, few, many), or a class if it is expanded.

.	TRBV20-1	TRBJ2-7	.	TGCAGTGCTAGTCGTGAGGGGGTATACGAGCAGTACTTC	CSASREGVYEQYF
.	TRBV6-5	TRBJ1-5	.	TGTGCCAGCAGCAAAACAGGGAATAGCAATCAGCCCCAGCATTTT	CASSKTGNSNQPQHF
.	TRBV5-4	TRBJ2-5	.	TGTGCCAGCAGCTTTCATGAGACCCAGTACTTC	CASSFHETQYF
.	TRBV19	TRBJ2-1	.	TGTGCCAGTAGTATCCCGTGGGGCCAGGGGTACAATGAGCAGTTCTTC	CASSIPWGQGYNEQFF
.	TRBV7-9	TRBJ2-7	many	TGTGCCAGCAGCCCGTTGACCTGGGGCACCTACGAGCAGTACTTC	CASSPLTWGTYEQYF
TRBD2	TRBV14	TRBJ2-5	once	TGTGCCAGCAGCCCCACCGGCGGGGGGGGACAAGAGACCCAGTACTTC	CASSPTGGGGQETQYF
.	TRBV7-2	TRBJ2-3	.	TGTGCCAGCAGCTTAGCGGGGGGGCGTGGGGATACGCAGTATTTT	CASSLAGGRGDTQYF
TRBD1	TRBV5-1	TRBJ1-2	.	TGCGCCAGCAGGGAGGGGGCGTATGGCTACACCTTC	CASREGAYGYTF
.	TRBV5-4	TRBJ2-7	.	TGTGCCAGCAGCTTGGTTATCGTGGACAATAACTACGAGCAGTACTTC	CASSLVIVDNNYEQYF
TRBD1	TRBV6-2/TRBV6-3	TRBJ1-1	many	TGTGCCAGCATCCCGGAACCGGGACAGGGGGAAGAGAACACTGAAGCTTTCTTT	CASIPEPGQGEENTEAFF
TRBD1	TRBV6-2/TRBV6-3	TRBJ1-2	.	TGTGCCAGCAGTCTACAGGGGACCGGCCCCAAGGATGGCTACACCTTC	CASSLQGTGPKDGYTF
.	TRBV6-6	TRBJ1-4	.	TGTGCCAGCAGACTGAGTACTAATGAAAAACTGTTTTTT	CASRLSTNEKLFF
.	TRBV5-4	TRBJ2-2	.	TGTGCCAGCAACCAGGGTCCCGGGGAGCTGTTTTTT	CASNQGPGELFF
TRBD1	TRBV29-1	TRBJ1-4	.	TGCAGCGTTGAAGAGCCAGGGGGGAATGAAAAACTGTTTTTT	CSVEEPGGNEKLFF
.	TRBV6-5	TRBJ1-2	.	TGTGCCAGCAGTTACTCGCCAGGGGATGGCTACACCTTC	CASSYSPGDGYTF
.	TRBV4-3	TRBJ2-7	.	TGCGCCAGCAGCCAAGATCGCGGCGAGCAGTACTTC	CASSQDRGEQYF
.	TRBV5-6	TRBJ1-6	few	TGTGCCAGCAGTCGGGATGGGCCGCAGTCCCTCCACTTT	CASSRDGPQSLHF
TRBD2	TRBV7-2	TRBJ2-5	few	TGTGCCAGCAGCCCCGGGACTAGAGAGACCCAGTACTTC	CASSPGTRETQYF
TRBD1	TRBV5-1	TRBJ2-2	.	TGCGCCAGCAGCCGGGGGACAGGGAACACCGGGGAGCTGTTTTTT	CASSRGTGNTGELFF